The 11 T cell receptor beta chains below were found in one sample sequenced in a study of shared clonotypes between healthy human individuals (dated by TCRdb to 2019 to 2021). The receptor library was made with the immunoSEQ multiplex PCR assay. This is the immuneACCESS table as TCRdb keeps it, with only in-frame sequences that have V and J called. A part of the clones is gone; compared with another copy, unresolved V genes explain less than half, and the rest is unexplained. This sample lists approximately 940,000 clones; 60% to 85% were detected once. In total, the top ten clones hold over 1.3% of the sample. The sequencing input was memory CD4+ T cells sorted from blood. The cell subset or site label here, explained by the study, means: CD45RA-negative fraction. The receptors originated from a man between 18 and 29 years old in good health.

The rearrangement joins TRBV10-2 to TRBJ2-3, with D perhaps TRBD1 or TRBD2 (5 bases each). Germline CDR1 WSHSY, CDR2 SAAADI. CDR3 length equals 12 residues. The germline V and J ends were trimmed by 8 bases and 2 bases, with 8 bases remaining between them. This chain's CDR3 is CASGTFTDTQYF. DNA of the CDR3: TGCGCCAGCGGGACCTTCACAGATACGCAGTATTTT.

The rearrangement joins TRBV6-5 to TRBJ1-2, with a weak D call TRBD1 (6 bases). The V and J ends lost 0 bases and 4 bases respectively, with 12 bases between them. Germline V CDR1 and CDR2: MNHEY, SVGAGI. The CDR3 is 15 amino acids. The CDR3 here is CASSYSWDNSYGYTF. Written as DNA, the CDR3 is TGTGCCAGCAGTTACTCGTGGGACAACTCCTATGGCTACACCTTC.

This chain links TRBV5-1 with TRBJ2-5, with D possibly TRBD1 on 7 matching bases. CDR3 length equals 16 residues. V lost 4 bases to trimming and J lost 1 base, with 17 bases between them. Germline V CDR1 and CDR2: SGHRS, YFSETQ. The CDR3 reads CASSAGFRDSQETQYF. The CDR3 DNA follows: TGCGCCAGCAGCGCGGGGTTCCGGGACAGCCAAGAGACCCAGTACTTC.

The V call is TRBV5-1, the J call TRBJ2-3, with D unclear. Per germline, CDR1 SGHRS and CDR2 YFSETQ. The CDR3 loop spans 15 amino acids. V lost 4 bases and J lost 6, with 18 bases in between. The CDR3 here is CASSLPSGDSDTQYF. CDR3 bases: TGCGCCAGCAGCCTCCCCTCAGGTGATTCTGATACGCAGTATTTT.

This chain links TRBV11-2 with TRBJ2-5, with D perhaps TRBD2 (6 bases). Per germline, CDR1 SGHAT and CDR2 FQNNGV. Trimming took 5 bases from V and 4 from J, leaving 14 bases between them. This CDR3 contains 14 residues. The CDR3: CASSQNGRRETQYF. DNA of the CDR3: TGTGCCAGCAGCCAAAACGGGAGAAGAGAGACCCAGTACTTC.

J is TRBJ1-4 and V is TRBV5-4; D unresolved. Per germline, CDR1 SGHNT and CDR2 YYREEE (reference sequence). The CDR3 has 15 residues. Trimming shortened V by 4 bases and J by 6 bases, and 16 bases separated the two germline ends. CDR3 nucleotide sequence: TGTGCCAGCAGCCCCGGTGGAACCGGGCATGAAAAACTGTTTTTT. It yields the protein CASSPGGTGHEKLFF.

This chain connects TRBV5-6 to TRBJ2-7; no definite D call. Trimming cost V 2 bases and J 5 bases, with 14 bases left between them. This CDR3 has 14 amino acids. From germline, CDR1 is SGHDT and CDR2 YYEEEE. CDR3 in DNA: TGTGCCAGCAGCTTCAGACAAGTCTGGGACGAGCAGTACTTC. Its protein is CASSFRQVWDEQYF.

The gene calls are TRBV28 and TRBJ2-7; D call uncertain. V was clipped by 10 bases and J by 2 bases, with 9 bases between them. Germline V gene lookup returns CDR1 MDHEN and CDR2 SYDVKM. The CDR3 contains 11 residues. CDR3 region: CATRAAYEQYF. The CDR3 DNA sequence: TGTGCCACCCGCGCAGCCTACGAGCAGTACTTC.

The chain is built from TRBV5-1 and TRBJ1-1; a weak D match, TRBD1 (5 bases). CDR3 length: 15 amino acids. Trimming left V 4 bases short and J 1 base short, with 14 bases between. The germline gives CDR1 SGHRS, CDR2 YFSETQ. Here the CDR3 reads CASSKWDRRNTEAFF. The CDR3 DNA reads TGCGCCAGCAGCAAGTGGGACCGCCGGAACACTGAAGCTTTCTTT.

The chain joins TRBV12-5 to TRBJ1-2, with TRBD1 identical over 7 bases. J gave up 8 bases and V 4 bases, and 16 bases lay outside the gene matches. Germline V gene lookup returns CDR1 LGHNT and CDR2 FRNRAP. The CDR3 is 16 residues long. The DNA for the CDR3 is TGTGCTAGTGGTTACTCCTCGGGACAGACGGCGAAGGGCTACACCTTC. As protein: CASGYSSGQTAKGYTF. Combining the CDR3 with reference TRBV12-5 and TRBJ1-2 gives the whole variable domain DARVTQTPRHKVTEMGQEVTMRCQPILGHNTVFWYRQTMMQGLELLAYFRNRAPLDDSGMPKDRFSAEMPDATLATLKIQPSEPRDSAVYFCASGYSSGQTAKGYTFGSGTRLTVV.

The count of this clone is one. A single base separates this from a much larger clone, so it may be a read error. The V call is TRBV5-1, the J call TRBJ1-1; possible D gene TRBD1, 5 bases. The CDR3 runs to 14 residues. The germline CDR1 and CDR2 sequences are SGHRS and YFSETQ. Trimming pared 4 bases from V and 1 base from J, leaving 11 bases between. As DNA, the CDR3 is TGCGCCAGCAGCACCGGGACGGGGAACACTGAAGCTTTCTTT. Translation: CASSTGTGNTEAFF.